Presented here are 5 T cell receptor beta chains from one specimen sequenced in a study of cytomegalovirus exposure and HLA in healthy donors. Amplification used 60 Vbeta primers and 13 Jbeta primers. Sequenced by immunoSEQ multiplex PCR; TCRdb stores in-frame clones only, minus some. The sample records approximately 67,000 clones, roughly 65% being singletons. The sample was PBMCs. Receptor source: a woman in her twenties or thirties in good health and CMV-seronegative.

The chain joins TRBV18 to TRBJ2-5, with D tentatively TRBD1 (5 bases). The V and J ends lost 3 bases and 4 bases respectively, with 9 bases between them. Per the germline V gene, CDR1 is KGHSH and CDR2 is LQKENI. The CDR3 runs to 13 residues. CDR3 nucleotide sequence: TGTGCCAGCTCACCCCCAGGGCGAGAGACCCAGTACTTC. Amino acids: CASSPPGRETQYF.

The rearrangement joins TRBV9 to TRBJ2-2, with D perhaps TRBD1 (5 bases). Looked up from germline, CDR1 is SGDLS and CDR2 is YYNGEE. There are 12 residues in the CDR3. The V end lost 1 base, the J end lost 9 bases, and 7 bases lay between the germline ends. The CDR3 protein is CASSVQGRELFF. The CDR3 nucleotides are TGTGCCAGCAGCGTACAGGGCCGGGAGCTGTTTTTT.

There are a few counts of this clone. The gene calls are TRBV2 and TRBJ2-7; D gene uncertain. The CDR3 is 14 amino acids. Germline V lookup: CDR1 SNHLY, CDR2 FYNNEI. With 0 bases removed from V and 0 bases from J, the gap between germline ends came to 6 bases. CDR3 coding DNA: TGTGCCAGCAGTGAAGCTGGCGGCTCCTACGAGCAGTACTTC. Protein: CASSEAGGSYEQYF.

The chain has TRBV30 and TRBJ2-5; possible D gene TRBD1, 6 bases. CDR1 is GTSNPN, CDR2 SVGIG, per germline (reference sequence). Trimming stripped 6 bases from V and 7 bases from J, with 15 bases between. The CDR3 loop spans 12 amino acids. CDR3: CACNSLRGTQYF. The CDR3 DNA reads as TGTGCCTGCAATAGCCTCAGGGGGACCCAGTACTTC.

This clone was counted only a few times. An end of the junction does not agree with germline; a read error may underlie this. The V gene is TRBV5-1, the J gene TRBJ2-5; tentatively, D is TRBD1 (6 bases). This CDR3 is built from 13 residues. Germline CDR1 is SGHRS and CDR2 is YFSETQ. CDR3 in DNA: TGTGCCAGCAGATTCGACAGGCAAGAGACCCAGTACTTC. Its protein is CASRFDRQETQYF.